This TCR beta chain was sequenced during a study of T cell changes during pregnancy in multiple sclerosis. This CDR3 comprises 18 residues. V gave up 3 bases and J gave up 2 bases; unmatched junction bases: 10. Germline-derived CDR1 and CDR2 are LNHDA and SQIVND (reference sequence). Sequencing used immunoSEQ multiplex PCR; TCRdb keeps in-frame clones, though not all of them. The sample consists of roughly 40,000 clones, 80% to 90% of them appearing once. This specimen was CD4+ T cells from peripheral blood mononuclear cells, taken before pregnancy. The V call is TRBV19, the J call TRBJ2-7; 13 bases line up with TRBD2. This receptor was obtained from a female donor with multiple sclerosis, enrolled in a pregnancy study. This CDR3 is CASSIESGTSGKTYEQYF. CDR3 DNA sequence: TGTGCCAGTAGTATCGAATCCGGGACTAGCGGGAAAACCTACGAGCAGTACTTC.